The clone carrying this T cell receptor (beta chain) was recorded a few times. The antigen remains undetermined. The junction differs from germline at one of its ends, possibly a read error. This sample stems from a study of tumor-infiltrating lymphocytes in primary liver carcinoma. At the level of the study: Each sample had roughly 3.65 to 7.5 million productive TCRbeta reads regardless of tissue type.

Synthesis of TCR beta cDNA was carried out from 500 ng total RNA with a constant-region primer. Libraries covering TCR beta were generated through three nested multiplex PCR rounds (using a slightly modified ARM-PCR). PCR rounds one and two used TRBV1-TRBV30 forward primers with a C-beta reverse primer for 10 cycles each. TCRdb re-derived calls from the multiplex PCR reads in MiXCR, one entry per CDR3 protein. The repertoire holds about 54,000 distinct CDR3 sequences, with around three quarters as singletons. The CDR3 loop spans 13 amino acids. Germline-derived CDR1 and CDR2 are SQVTM and ANQGSEA. Findings of the study overall: The proportion of top clones found throughout all five tumor regions was only about 7-24%. Pairs comparing tumor with adjacent tissue or blood overlapped less than pairs drawn from tumor regions.

Co-extraction yielded RNA and DNA from roughly 21-30 mg of unsorted bulk tissue. Sequencing was carried out using liver tumor tissue from sampling region 2. Described subset: tumor region T2, inferior pole. The chain uses TRBV29-1 and TRBJ2-3, with D tentatively TRBD1 (5 bases). The clonotype comes from a man aged 40-49 years with primary liver carcinoma and hepatitis B virus infection. The DNA of the CDR3 is TGCAGCGTTGGAGAAGGGGCTGGAGATATGCAGTATTTT. The encoded protein is CSVGEGAGDMQYF.